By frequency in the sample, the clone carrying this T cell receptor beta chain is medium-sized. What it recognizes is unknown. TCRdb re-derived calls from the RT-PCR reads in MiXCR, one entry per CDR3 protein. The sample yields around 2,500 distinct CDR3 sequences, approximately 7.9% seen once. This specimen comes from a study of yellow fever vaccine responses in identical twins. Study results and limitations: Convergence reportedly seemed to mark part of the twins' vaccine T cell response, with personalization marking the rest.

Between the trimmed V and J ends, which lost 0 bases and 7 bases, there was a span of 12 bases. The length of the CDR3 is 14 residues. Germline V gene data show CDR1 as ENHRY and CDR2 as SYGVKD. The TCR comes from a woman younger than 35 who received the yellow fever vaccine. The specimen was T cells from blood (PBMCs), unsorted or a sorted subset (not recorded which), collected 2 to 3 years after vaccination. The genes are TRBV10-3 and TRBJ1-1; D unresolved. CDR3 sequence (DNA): TGTGCCATCAGTGAGTCCGTAGAGTCAAATGAAGCTTTCTTT. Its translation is CAISESVESNEAFF.